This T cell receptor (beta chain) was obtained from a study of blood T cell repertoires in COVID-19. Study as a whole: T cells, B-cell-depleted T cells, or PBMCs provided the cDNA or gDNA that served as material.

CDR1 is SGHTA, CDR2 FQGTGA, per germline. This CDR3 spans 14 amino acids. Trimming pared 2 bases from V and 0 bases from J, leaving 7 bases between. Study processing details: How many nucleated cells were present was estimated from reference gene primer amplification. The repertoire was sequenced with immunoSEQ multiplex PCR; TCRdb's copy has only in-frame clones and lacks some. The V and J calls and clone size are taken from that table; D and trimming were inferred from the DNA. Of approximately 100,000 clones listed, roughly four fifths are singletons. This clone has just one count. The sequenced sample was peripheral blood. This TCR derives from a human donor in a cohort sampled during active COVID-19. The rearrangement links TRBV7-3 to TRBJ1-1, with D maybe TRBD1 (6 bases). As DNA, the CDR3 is TGTGCCAGCAGCTTACAGGGGATGAACACTGAAGCTTTCTTT. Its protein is CASSLQGMNTEAFF.